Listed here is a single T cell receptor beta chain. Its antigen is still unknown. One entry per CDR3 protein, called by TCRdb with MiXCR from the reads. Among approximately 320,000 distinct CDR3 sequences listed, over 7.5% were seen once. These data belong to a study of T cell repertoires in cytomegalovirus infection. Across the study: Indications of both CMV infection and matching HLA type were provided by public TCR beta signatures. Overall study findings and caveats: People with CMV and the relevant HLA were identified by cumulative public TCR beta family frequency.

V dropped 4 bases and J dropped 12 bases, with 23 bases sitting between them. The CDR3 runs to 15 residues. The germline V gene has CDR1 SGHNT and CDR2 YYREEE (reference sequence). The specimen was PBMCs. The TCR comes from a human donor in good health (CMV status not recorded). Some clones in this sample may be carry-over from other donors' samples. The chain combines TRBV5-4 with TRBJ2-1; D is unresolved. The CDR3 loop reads CASSVPGIVGLAQFF. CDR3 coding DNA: TGTGCCAGCAGCGTACCAGGAATCGTAGGGCTCGCGCAGTTCTTC.